This T cell receptor beta chain was captured by sequencing in a study of early T cells in non-severe SARS-CoV-2 infection. The sample holds many counts of this clonotype. Trimming cost V 1 base and J 5 bases, with 16 bases left between them. The CDR3 is made up of 15 amino acids. CDR1 is SGHRS, CDR2 YFSETQ, per germline. TCRdb reprocessed the 5' RACE reads via MiXCR and lists one record per CDR3 protein. The sample gives under 35,000 distinct CDR3 sequences, under 6% of which show up once; about 20% is in the top ten. Sequenced: whole blood. The TCR originated in an adult who was a healthcare worker with PCR-confirmed SARS-CoV-2 infection or an uninfected control (not recorded which). The rearrangement links TRBV5-1 to TRBJ2-7, with D possibly matching TRBD1 (6 bases). The CDR3 region is CASSLQTGPSDEQYF. In DNA, the CDR3 is TGCGCCAGCAGCTTGCAGACAGGTCCCAGCGACGAGCAGTACTTC.